This T cell receptor beta chain derives from a study of OX40 agonist ivuxolimab in advanced cancers. Study information: Cancers in dose escalation were hepatocellular, melanoma, renal cell and head and neck. The mean age was approximately 60 years, ranging from 23 to 79, with 80% to 85% of participants male.

This CDR3 is 13 amino acids long. V was pared by 7 bases and J by 1 base, with 7 bases between. Germline values: CDR1 SNHLY, CDR2 FYNNEI. Whole-study results and caveats: Fewer expanded clones were found on average in CD4+ than in CD8+ T cells.

Assay used: immunoSEQ multiplex PCR; TCRdb lists only in-frame clones, some missing. In the table there are around 68,000 clones, approximately 87% of which are singletons. If patients had autoimmune disease history or systemic immunosuppression, they were excluded. Of note for this clone: Its antigen is still unknown.

The chain links TRBV2 to TRBJ2-2; D ambiguous. The sequence came from an adult with an advanced solid tumor such as melanoma, head and neck, liver or kidney cancer. Here the sequenced sample was CD4+ or CD8+ T cells sorted from blood, taken in a trial of the OX40 agonist ivuxolimab. Here the CDR3 reads CASKTENTGELFF. The DNA for the CDR3 is TGTGCCAGCAAGACGGAGAACACCGGGGAGCTGTTTTTT.